The present entry profiles one T cell receptor beta chain with its context. These data belong to a study of patients and donors after allogeneic stem cell transplantation. TCRdb reprocessed the RT-PCR reads via MiXCR and lists one record per CDR3 protein. The table has a few hundred thousand distinct CDR3 sequences, roughly two fifths seen once. From germline, CDR1 is KGHDR and CDR2 SFDVKD. The CDR3 spans 16 residues. V lost 4 bases to trimming and J lost 2 bases, with 15 bases between them. This rearrangement joins TRBV24-1 to TRBJ2-3; D is possibly TRBD1 or TRBD2 (6 bases each). The receptor's source is a human donor who was either an allogeneic HSCT recipient or a stem cell or donor lymphocyte infusion donor (not recorded which). It is not recorded whose cells these are; they may come from a transplant donor. The sequenced sample consisted of blood, either unsorted or a sorted T cell fraction (not recorded which). This CDR3 reads CATSDPGGPFTDTQYF. The DNA of the CDR3 is TGTGCCACCAGTGACCCCGGGGGCCCCTTCACAGATACGCAGTATTTT.